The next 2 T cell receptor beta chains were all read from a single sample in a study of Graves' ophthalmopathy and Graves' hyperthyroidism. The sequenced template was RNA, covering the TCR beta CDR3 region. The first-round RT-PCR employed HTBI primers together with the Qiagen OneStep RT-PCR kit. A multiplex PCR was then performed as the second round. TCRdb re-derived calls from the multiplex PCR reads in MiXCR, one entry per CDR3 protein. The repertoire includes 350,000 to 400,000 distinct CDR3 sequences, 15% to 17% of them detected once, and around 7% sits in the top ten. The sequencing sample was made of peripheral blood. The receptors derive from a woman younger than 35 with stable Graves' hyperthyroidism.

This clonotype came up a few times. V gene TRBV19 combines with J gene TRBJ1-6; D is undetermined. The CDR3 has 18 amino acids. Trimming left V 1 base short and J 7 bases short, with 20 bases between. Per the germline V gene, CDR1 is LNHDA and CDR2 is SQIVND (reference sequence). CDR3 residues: CASSIVGDSPFWNSPLHF. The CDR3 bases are TGTGCCAGTAGTATAGTGGGTGACTCCCCTTTTTGGAATTCACCCCTCCACTTT.

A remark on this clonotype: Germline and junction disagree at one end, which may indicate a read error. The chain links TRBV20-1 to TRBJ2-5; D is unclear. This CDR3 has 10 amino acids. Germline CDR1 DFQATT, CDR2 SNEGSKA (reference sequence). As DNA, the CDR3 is TGCGGTGCGCTCGGGGAGACCCAGTACTTC. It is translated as CGALGETQYF.